These 3 T cell receptor beta chains share one sample of origin, sequenced in a study of T cell responses to AZD1222 COVID-19 vaccine. Assay: immunoSEQ multiplex PCR; the TCRdb copy retains only in-frame clones and omits some. The sample holds roughly 120,000 clones, around 89% seen once. Sample: peripheral blood, taken on day 0 of AZD1222 vaccination. Receptor source: an adult in good health.

V gene TRBV7-6 combines with J gene TRBJ2-7; D is unresolved. The V end was cut by 0 bases, the J end by 1 base, with 7 bases between. The CDR3 runs to 14 residues. CDR1 is SGHVS and CDR2 is FNYEAQ in the germline V gene. Here the CDR3 reads CASSLAGTSYEQYF. The CDR3 DNA sequence: TGTGCCAGCAGCTTAGCTGGTACATCCTACGAGCAGTACTTC.

This clone was picked up one time. This sequence joins TRBV7-2 and TRBJ2-1; 11 bases line up with TRBD1. Germline loops: CDR1 SGHTA, CDR2 FQGNSA. The CDR3 runs 15 residues. The V and J ends lost 6 bases and 7 bases, in that order; junction bases with no gene match: 8. CDR3 amino acids: CASSSAGDRGNEQFF. CDR3 sequence (DNA): TGTGCCAGCAGTAGCGCGGGGGACAGGGGGAATGAGCAGTTCTTC. The full variable domain, in which reference TRBV7-2 and TRBJ2-1 provide the parts outside the CDR3, is GAGVSQSPSNKVTEKGKDVELRCDPISGHTALYWYRQSLGQGLEFLIYFQGNSAPDKSGLPSDRFSAERTGGSVSTLTIQRTQQEDSAVYLCASSSAGDRGNEQFFGPGTRLTVL.

This sequence joins TRBV29-1 and TRBJ2-1; possibly TRBD1 for D (5 bases). The germline V gene has CDR1 SQVTM and CDR2 ANQGSEA. The CDR3 extends over 16 amino acids. With 7 bases removed from V and 0 bases from J, the gap between germline ends came to 19 bases. CDR3 loop: CSALTRQSSSYNEQFF. The CDR3 DNA sequence: TGCAGCGCACTGACGCGACAGTCAAGCTCCTACAATGAGCAGTTCTTC.